What follows are 29 T cell receptor beta chains derived from one specimen sequenced in a study of blood T cell repertoires in COVID-19. Assay used: immunoSEQ multiplex PCR; TCRdb lists only in-frame clones, some missing. Counted here are roughly 140,000 clones, 85% to 90% occurring once; the ten biggest clones make up roughly 11%. Sequencing used peripheral blood. Receptor source: a woman aged 80 or over with acute or convalescent COVID-19.

The V gene is TRBV19, the J gene TRBJ2-2, with D possibly matching TRBD1 (6 bases). This CDR3 region has 13 residues. V lost 5 bases and J 6 bases, leaving 10 bases between the germline ends. Germline CDR1 is LNHDA and CDR2 is SQIVND (reference sequence). CDR3 nucleotide sequence: TGTGCCAGTAGTGTCTGGGGGCCCGGGGAGCTGTTTTTT. As protein: CASSVWGPGELFF. The complete variable domain, with remaining parts taken from reference TRBV19 and TRBJ2-2, reads DGGITQSPKYLFRKEGQNVTLSCEQNLNHDAMYWYRQDPGQGLRLIYYSQIVNDFQKGDIAEGYSVSREKKESFPLTVTSAQKNPTAFYLCASSVWGPGELFFGEGSRLTVL.

J is TRBJ1-4 and V is TRBV15; D possibly corresponds to TRBD1 (5 bases). Germline V gene lookup returns CDR1 LNHNV and CDR2 YYDKDF (reference sequence). The V end was cut by 1 base, the J end by 6 bases, with 6 bases between. The CDR3 contains 13 residues. CDR3 nucleotides: TGTGCCACCAGCAGAGGGGGCCATGAAAAACTGTTTTTT. Translating it yields CATSRGGHEKLFF.

The gene calls are TRBV7-9 and TRBJ2-1; 8 bases agree with TRBD1. The CDR3 loop spans 17 amino acids. The junction had 10 bases not matched to a gene; V was cut back by 0 bases and J by 6 bases. The germline V gene encodes CDR1 SEHNR and CDR2 FQNEAQ (reference sequence). The CDR3 protein is CASSLAREDREVNEQFF. DNA of the CDR3: TGTGCCAGCAGCTTAGCGAGGGAGGACAGGGAGGTCAATGAGCAGTTCTTC.

The rearrangement joins TRBV5-6 to TRBJ1-5; D unclear. Trimming shortened V by 5 bases and J by 2 bases, and 17 bases separated the two germline ends. CDR1 and CDR2 (germline): SGHDT, YYEEEE. This CDR3 is built from 16 residues. The CDR3: CASSIQHNGGNQPQHF. CDR3 coding DNA: TGTGCCAGCAGTATTCAGCACAACGGAGGCAATCAGCCCCAGCATTTT.

The chain couples TRBV4-2 to TRBJ2-5; no reliable D call. This CDR3 has 14 residues. V was pared by 4 bases and J by 5 bases, with 14 bases between. Per germline, CDR1 LGHNA and CDR2 YNFKEQ. CDR3 sequence reads: CASSRRSLGETQYF. DNA of the CDR3: TGTGCCAGCAGCCGGCGAAGCCTCGGGGAGACCCAGTACTTC.

This clone was counted between two and nine times. V is TRBV20-1 and J is TRBJ1-2; possibly TRBD1 for D (6 bases). Per the germline V gene, CDR1 is DFQATT and CDR2 is SNEGSKA (reference sequence). Trimming pared 8 bases from V and 5 bases from J, leaving 12 bases between. This CDR3 spans 11 amino acids. CDR3: CSSKTGYGYTF. The CDR3 DNA reads as TGCAGTAGTAAGACAGGTTATGGCTACACCTTC.

This chain links TRBV18 with TRBJ2-2, with 8 bases lining up with TRBD1. After removal of 4 bases from V and 4 bases from J, the junction contained 5 bases not matched to a gene. The germline gives CDR1 KGHSH, CDR2 LQKENI. The CDR3 length is 15 residues. Here the CDR3 DNA reads TGTGCCAGCTCACTACGACAGGGGAGCACCGGGGAGCTGTTTTTT. Protein product: CASSLRQGSTGELFF.

This clone was seen once. The chain has TRBV13 and TRBJ2-7; 11 bases are shared with TRBD1. In germline, CDR1 is PRHDT, CDR2 FYEKMQ (reference sequence). The CDR3 has 15 amino acids. V gave up 2 bases and J gave up 3 bases; unmatched junction bases: 3. The CDR3 sequence: CASSLTGTGGYEQYF. The CDR3 DNA reads as TGTGCCAGCAGCTTAACCGGGACAGGGGGCTACGAGCAGTACTTC. The entire variable domain, with the rest obtained from reference TRBV13 and TRBJ2-7, is as follows: AAGVIQSPRHLIKEKRETATLKCYPIPRHDTVYWYQQGPGQDPQFLISFYEKMQSDKGSIPDRFSAQQFSDYHSELNMSSLELGDSALYFCASSLTGTGGYEQYFGPGTRLTVT.

V usage is TRBV20-1 and J usage is TRBJ1-1; 7 bases are shared with TRBD1. The CDR3 has 11 residues. Trimming removed 2 bases from V and 12 bases from J; junction bases left unmatched: 6. Per germline, CDR1 DFQATT and CDR2 SNEGSKA (reference sequence). The CDR3 sequence: CSARLDREPFF. The CDR3 coding sequence is TGCAGTGCTAGATTAGACAGGGAACCTTTCTTT.

The chain joins TRBV18 to TRBJ2-7, with D possibly matching TRBD2 (5 bases). Germline-derived CDR1 and CDR2 are KGHSH and LQKENI. The ends were cut back, 6 bases at V and 0 bases at J, with 9 bases in the middle. This CDR3 is built from 13 residues. CDR3 amino acids: CASSWESSYEQYF. The CDR3 region has the DNA TGTGCCAGCTCCTGGGAGAGCTCCTACGAGCAGTACTTC. The whole variable domain, remainder taken from reference TRBV18 and TRBJ2-7, is NAGVMQNPRHLVRRRGQEARLRCSPMKGHSHVYWYRQLPEEGLKFMVYLQKENIIDESGMPKERFSAEFPKEGPSILRIQQVVRGDSAAYFCASSWESSYEQYFGPGTRLTVT.

J is TRBJ1-3 and V is TRBV5-1, with D hard to call. Trimming pared 0 bases from V and 0 bases from J, leaving 10 bases between. The CDR3 loop spans 16 amino acids. Germline-derived CDR1 and CDR2 are SGHRS and YFSETQ. CDR3 sequence: CASSLGSSVSGNTIYF. As DNA, the CDR3 is TGCGCCAGCAGCTTGGGCTCCAGCGTCTCTGGAAACACCATATATTTT.

The chain links TRBV5-6 to TRBJ1-1, with 12 bases aligning to TRBD1. CDR3 length: 18 residues. Germline V gene lookup returns CDR1 SGHDT and CDR2 YYEEEE. Trimming removed 1 base from V and 0 bases from J; junction bases left unmatched: 7. In nucleotides, the CDR3 is TGTGCCAGCAGCTTGCCCTGGGACAGGGGGCGTATGAACACTGAAGCTTTCTTT. Its protein is CASSLPWDRGRMNTEAFF.

The chain is built from TRBV18 and TRBJ2-1, with 14 bases matching TRBD2. The junction had 15 bases not matched to a gene; V was cut back by 6 bases and J by 8 bases. Germline V gene lookup returns CDR1 KGHSH and CDR2 LQKENI. The CDR3 consists of 18 residues. This CDR3 is CASSPYPLTSGGAYEQFF. Here the CDR3 DNA reads TGTGCCAGCTCGCCATACCCCCTGACTAGCGGGGGGGCTTATGAGCAGTTCTTC.

This chain uses TRBV6-2 or TRBV6-3 with TRBJ1-4; TRBD1 is a possible D gene (5 bases). The V gene lost 7 bases and the J gene lost 10 bases, with 22 bases spanning the gap. The CDR3 runs 15 residues. Germline V lookup: CDR1 MNHEY, CDR2 SVGEGT. The CDR3: CASTPWGTVGGKLFF. The CDR3 DNA reads as TGTGCCAGCACCCCCTGGGGGACTGTTGGCGGAAAACTGTTTTTT.

V and J are TRBV2 and TRBJ1-5, with TRBD1 matching over 8 bases. Losses at the gene ends were 6 bases for V and 1 base for J; bases not matched to a gene: 2. The CDR3 length is 14 residues. CDR1 and CDR2 (germline): SNHLY, FYNNEI. This CDR3 is CASRDRVSNQPQHF. Written as DNA, the CDR3 is TGTGCCAGCAGGGACAGGGTGAGCAATCAGCCCCAGCATTTT. The full variable domain, its missing parts supplied by reference TRBV2 and TRBJ1-5, is EPEVTQTPSHQVTQMGQEVILRCVPISNHLYFYWYRQILGQKVEFLVSFYNNEISEKSEIFDDQFSVERPDGSNFTLKIRSTKLEDSAMYFCASRDRVSNQPQHFGDGTRLSIL.

The rearrangement uses TRBV5-1 and TRBJ1-6; tentative D call: TRBD1 (5 bases). The CDR3 covers 13 residues. The germline V and J ends were trimmed by 2 bases and 9 bases, with 9 bases remaining between them. Germline loops: CDR1 SGHRS, CDR2 YFSETQ. CDR3 sequence (DNA): TGCGCCAGCAGCTTCGGACAAGGTTCACCCCTCCACTTT. Protein sequence: CASSFGQGSPLHF.

Concerning this clone itself: Other DNA sequences from this sample encode an identical CDR3 as well. The chain carries TRBV3-1 (or the pseudogene TRBV3-2) and TRBJ1-2, with TRBD1 matching over 7 bases. This CDR3 is built from 14 residues. Germline CDR1 reads LGHDT; CDR2 reads YNNKEL (reference sequence). V lost 2 bases, J lost 2 bases, and 2 bases stayed unmatched. CDR3 sequence: CASSQKQGNYGYTF. Here the CDR3 DNA reads TGTGCCAGCAGCCAAAAACAGGGGAACTATGGCTACACCTTC.

This clone was picked up one time. The chain links TRBV29-1 to TRBJ1-1, with 7 bases matching TRBD1. V dropped 2 bases and J dropped 6; count of bases not matched to a gene: 9. Germline loops: CDR1 SQVTM, CDR2 ANQGSEA. The CDR3 spans 14 residues. The DNA for the CDR3 is TGCAGCGTTGAAAATGTCAGGGGGTACGCTGAAGCTTTCTTT. Residues: CSVENVRGYAEAFF.

The chain links TRBV2 to TRBJ2-7; TRBD1 matches at 10 bases. There are 13 residues in the CDR3. Germline CDR1 reads SNHLY; CDR2 reads FYNNEI. V shed 9 bases and J 2 bases; nucleotides not matched to a gene: 4. The CDR3 is CARAGQGAYEQYF. The CDR3 coding sequence is TGTGCCAGAGCCGGACAGGGGGCCTACGAGCAGTACTTC.

The rearrangement uses TRBV6-1 and TRBJ2-2, with a weak D call TRBD2 (6 bases). There are 15 residues in the CDR3. V was trimmed by 3 bases and J by 4 bases, leaving 12 bases between them. Germline CDR1 reads MNHNS; CDR2 reads SASEGT. In DNA, the CDR3 is TGTGCCAGCAGTGAGGGGGGACTGGGCACCGGGGAGCTGTTTTTT. It yields the protein CASSEGGLGTGELFF.

V and J are TRBV5-6 and TRBJ1-2; tentative D call: TRBD1 (6 bases). Trimming shortened V by 0 bases and J by 1 base, and 16 bases separated the two germline ends. The CDR3 runs 17 residues. Germline CDR1 SGHDT, CDR2 YYEEEE. CDR3: CASSLVLRGYINYGYTF. CDR3 nucleotides: TGTGCCAGCAGCTTGGTTCTCAGGGGATACATTAACTATGGCTACACCTTC.

This chain joins TRBV12-3 or TRBV12-4 and TRBJ1-3; TRBD1 might be the D (5 bases). Trimming cost V 6 bases and J 9 bases, with 15 bases left between them. This CDR3 region has 13 residues. The CDR3 is CASSRGVVVTIYF. DNA of the CDR3: TGTGCCAGCAGCCGGGGGGTAGTGGTCACCATATATTTT.

CDR3 DNA sequence: TGTGCCAGTACTCCCATGACAGGGATGAACACTGAAGCTTTCTTT. Translation gives CASTPMTGMNTEAFF. V usage is TRBV19 and J usage is TRBJ1-1, with 7 bases aligning to TRBD1. Germline values: CDR1 LNHDA, CDR2 SQIVND (reference sequence). The junction had 8 bases not matched to a gene; V was cut back by 7 bases and J by 0 bases. The length of the CDR3 is 15 residues.

This rearrangement joins TRBV4-1 to TRBJ1-5, with TRBD1 identical over 7 bases. The CDR3 runs to 15 residues. V shed 1 base and J 6 bases; nucleotides not matched to a gene: 6. CDR1 and CDR2 from the germline V gene are MGHRA and YSYEKL. The CDR3 nucleotides read TGCGCCAGCAGCCAAGGACAGGGTAGCGTTCAGCCCCAGCATTTT. It codes for CASSQGQGSVQPQHF.

To note about this clone: This CDR3 is also generated by other DNA sequences in the sample. The genes are TRBV12-3 or TRBV12-4 and TRBJ2-2; D gene unclear. CDR3 length: 13 amino acids. The germline V and J ends were trimmed by 6 bases and 4 bases, with 9 bases remaining between them. The CDR3 sequence is CASSNRGTGELFF. DNA for the CDR3: TGTGCCAGCAGCAACCGAGGCACCGGGGAGCTGTTTTTT.

This chain uses TRBV6-4 with TRBJ2-5; D remains unclear. The V end was cut by 5 bases, the J end by 4 bases, with 11 bases between. The CDR3 has 13 amino acids. The germline CDR1 and CDR2 sequences are MRHNA and SNTAGT. For the CDR3, the DNA is TGTGCCAGCAGTCTCGAGGCCGGAGAGACCCAGTACTTC. As protein: CASSLEAGETQYF.

The rearrangement joins TRBV9 to TRBJ1-1; D not resolved. V was cut by 5 bases and J by 1 base, with 15 bases left in between. The CDR3 totals 15 residues. Germline assignment: CDR1 SGDLS and CDR2 YYNGEE. CDR3: CASSGFRAGNTEAFF. In DNA, the CDR3 is TGTGCCAGCAGTGGGTTCCGGGCGGGGAACACTGAAGCTTTCTTT.

The chain links TRBV19 to TRBJ2-7, with D perhaps matching TRBD1 (5 bases). The germline CDR1 and CDR2 sequences are LNHDA and SQIVND (reference sequence). The germline V and J ends were trimmed by 3 bases and 3 bases, with 15 bases remaining between them. The CDR3 contains 15 residues. DNA for the CDR3: TGTGCCAGTAGTATGGTCCGGCAGGGTAACTACGAGCAGTACTTC. As protein: CASSMVRQGNYEQYF.

The gene calls are TRBV19 and TRBJ1-1; no reliable D call. CDR3 length: 14 amino acids. Per the germline V gene, CDR1 is LNHDA and CDR2 is SQIVND (reference sequence). V was shortened by 6 bases and J by 1 base, with 12 bases between the two germline ends. CDR3 DNA sequence: TGTGCCAGTAGCCCCTCATGGCAGAACACTGAAGCTTTCTTT. This sequence encodes CASSPSWQNTEAFF.